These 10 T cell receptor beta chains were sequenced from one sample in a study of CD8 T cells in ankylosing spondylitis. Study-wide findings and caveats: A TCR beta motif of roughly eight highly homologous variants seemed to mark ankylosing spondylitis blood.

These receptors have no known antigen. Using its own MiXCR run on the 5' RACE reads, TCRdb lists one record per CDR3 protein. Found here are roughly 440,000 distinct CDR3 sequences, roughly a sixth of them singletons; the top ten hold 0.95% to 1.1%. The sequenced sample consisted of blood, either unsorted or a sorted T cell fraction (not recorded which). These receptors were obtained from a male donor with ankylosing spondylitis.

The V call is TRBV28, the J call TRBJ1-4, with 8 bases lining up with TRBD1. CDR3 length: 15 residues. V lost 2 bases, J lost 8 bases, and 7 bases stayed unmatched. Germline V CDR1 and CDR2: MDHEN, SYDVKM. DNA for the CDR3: TGTGCCAGCAGTTTACCAGGACAGGGAAGGGAAAAACTGTTTTTT. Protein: CASSLPGQGREKLFF.

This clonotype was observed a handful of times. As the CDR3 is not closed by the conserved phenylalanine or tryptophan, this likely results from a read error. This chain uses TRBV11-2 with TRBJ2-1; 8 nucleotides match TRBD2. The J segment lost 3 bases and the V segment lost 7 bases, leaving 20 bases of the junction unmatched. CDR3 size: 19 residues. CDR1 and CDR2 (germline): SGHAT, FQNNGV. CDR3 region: CASTSRASGSLGSYNEQFL. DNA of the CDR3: TGTGCCAGCACCTCCAGGGCTAGCGGGTCCCTAGGAAGCTACAATGAGCAGTTCCTC.

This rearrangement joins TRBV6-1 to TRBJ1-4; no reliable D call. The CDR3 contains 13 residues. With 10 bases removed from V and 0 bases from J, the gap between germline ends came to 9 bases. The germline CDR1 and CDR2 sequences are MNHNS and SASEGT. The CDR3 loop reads CAIRTATNEKLFF. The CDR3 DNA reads TGTGCCATCCGAACGGCAACTAATGAAAAACTGTTTTTT.

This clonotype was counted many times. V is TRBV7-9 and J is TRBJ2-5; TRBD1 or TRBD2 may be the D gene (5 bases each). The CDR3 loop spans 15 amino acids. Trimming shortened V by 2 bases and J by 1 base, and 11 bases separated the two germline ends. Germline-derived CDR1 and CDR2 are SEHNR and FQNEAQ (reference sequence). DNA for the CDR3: TGTGCCAGCAGCTTAAGAGGGGATAGCCAAGAGACCCAGTACTTC. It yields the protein CASSLRGDSQETQYF.

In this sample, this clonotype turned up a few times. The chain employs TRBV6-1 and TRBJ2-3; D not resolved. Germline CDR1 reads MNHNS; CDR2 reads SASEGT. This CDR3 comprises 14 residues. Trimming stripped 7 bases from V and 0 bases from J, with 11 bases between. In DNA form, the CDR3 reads TGTGCCAGCACCAAGGGTCTCAGCACAGATACGCAGTATTTT. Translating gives CASTKGLSTDTQYF.

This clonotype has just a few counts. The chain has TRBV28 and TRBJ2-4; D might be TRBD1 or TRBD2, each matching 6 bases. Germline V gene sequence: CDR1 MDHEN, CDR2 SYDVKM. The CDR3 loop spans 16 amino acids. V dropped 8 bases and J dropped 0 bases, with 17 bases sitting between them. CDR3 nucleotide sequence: TGTGCCAGCGCCACCCCGGGGGCCCTAGCCAAAAACATTCAGTACTTC. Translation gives CASATPGALAKNIQYF.

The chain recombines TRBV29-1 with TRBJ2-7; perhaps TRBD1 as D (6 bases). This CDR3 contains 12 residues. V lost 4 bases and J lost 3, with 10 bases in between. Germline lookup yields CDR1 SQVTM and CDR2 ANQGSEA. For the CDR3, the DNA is TGCAGCGTTGTGGGGGACAACTACGAGCAGTACTTC. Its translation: CSVVGDNYEQYF.

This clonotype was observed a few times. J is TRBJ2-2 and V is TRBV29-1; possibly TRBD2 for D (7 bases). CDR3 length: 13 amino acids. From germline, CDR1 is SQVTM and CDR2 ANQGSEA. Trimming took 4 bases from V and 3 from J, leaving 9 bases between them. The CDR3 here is CSVVRGHTGELFF. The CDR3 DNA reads TGCAGCGTTGTGCGGGGGCACACCGGGGAGCTGTTTTTT.

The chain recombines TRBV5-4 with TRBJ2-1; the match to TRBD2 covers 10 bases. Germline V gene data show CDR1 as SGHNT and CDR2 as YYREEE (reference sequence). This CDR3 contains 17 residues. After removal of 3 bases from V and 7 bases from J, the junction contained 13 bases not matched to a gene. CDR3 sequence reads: CASSSKPLAGVQNEQFF. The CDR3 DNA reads TGTGCCAGCAGCTCTAAACCTCTAGCGGGAGTTCAAAATGAGCAGTTCTTC.

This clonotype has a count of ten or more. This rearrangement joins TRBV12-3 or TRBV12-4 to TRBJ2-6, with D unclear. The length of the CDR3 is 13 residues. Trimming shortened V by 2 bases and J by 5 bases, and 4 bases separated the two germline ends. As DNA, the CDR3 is TGTGCCAGCAGTTTAAGTTGGGCCAACGTCCTGACTTTC. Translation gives CASSLSWANVLTF.